The rows below give T cell receptor beta chains drawn from one sample of a study of cytomegalovirus exposure and HLA in healthy donors. Assay used: immunoSEQ multiplex PCR; TCRdb lists only in-frame clones, some missing. The repertoire holds 85,000 to 110,000 clones, with 60% to 70% as singletons. The sequenced material came from PBMCs. These receptors originate from a woman in her 50s in good health and CMV-seronegative. The CDR3 runs from the conserved cysteine through the conserved F or W. D genes are given only for firm matches. Rows may omit the clone size; those that give it use once, few, many or a size class.

V: TRBV19; D: .; J: TRBJ2-7; size: few; CDR3: CASSIRGTVTSYEQYF; DNA: TGTGCCAGTAGTATCCGAGGGACTGTCACCTCCTACGAGCAGTACTTC
V: TRBV21-1; D: .; J: TRBJ1-1; size: few; CDR3: CASSNWVGRATEAFF; DNA: TGTGCCAGCAGCAACTGGGTTGGGCGGGCCACTGAAGCTTTCTTT
V: TRBV6-6; D: .; J: TRBJ1-3; size: few; CDR3: CASSLEDSSGNTIYF; DNA: TGTGCCAGCAGCTTGGAGGATAGCTCTGGAAACACCATATATTTT
V: TRBV18; D: .; J: TRBJ2-6; size: .; CDR3: CASSPGTGHVSGANVLTF; DNA: TGTGCCAGCTCACCAGGGACGGGACATGTATCTGGGGCTAACGTCCTGACTTTC
V: TRBV19; D: .; J: TRBJ1-1; size: few; CDR3: CASTLGMAGTEAFF; DNA: TGTGCCAGTACCCTCGGGATGGCGGGGACTGAAGCTTTCTTT
V: TRBV5-1; D: TRBD2; J: TRBJ2-3; size: once; CDR3: CASSWSGLGTDTQYF; DNA: TGCGCCAGCAGTTGGTCGGGACTAGGGACAGATACGCAGTATTTT
V: TRBV9; D: TRBD2; J: TRBJ2-5; size: few; CDR3: CASSETSGRLRETQYF; DNA: TGTGCCAGCAGCGAGACTAGCGGGAGGTTAAGAGAGACCCAGTACTTC
V: TRBV11-2; D: .; J: TRBJ2-7; size: .; CDR3: CASSGGVGQHYEQYF; DNA: TGTGCCAGCTCGGGGGGAGTTGGACAGCACTACGAGCAGTACTTC
V: TRBV7-8; D: .; J: TRBJ1-5; size: .; CDR3: CASSLGGTGLGQPQHF; DNA: TGTGCCAGCAGCTTAGGGGGCACAGGGCTTGGTCAGCCCCAGCATTTT
V: TRBV14; D: TRBD1; J: TRBJ2-4; size: .; CDR3: CASSQEGTGWENIQYF; DNA: TGTGCCAGCAGCCAAGAAGGGACAGGGTGGGAAAACATTCAGTACTTC
V: TRBV6-5; D: .; J: TRBJ1-5; size: few; CDR3: CASSVLGGNQPQHF; DNA: TGTGCCAGCAGCGTACTCGGGGGCAATCAGCCCCAGCATTTT
V: TRBV11-2; D: TRBD1; J: TRBJ2-7; size: .; CDR3: CASSPGTEQYEQYF; DNA: TGTGCCAGCAGCCCCGGGACAGAACAATACGAGCAGTACTTC
V: TRBV6-5; D: TRBD1; J: TRBJ1-6; size: .; CDR3: CASSAQQGAGSPLHF; DNA: TGTGCCAGCAGCGCTCAACAGGGGGCCGGTTCACCCCTCCACTTT
V: TRBV9; D: .; J: TRBJ2-3; size: once; CDR3: CASSVGPGTDTQYF; DNA: .
V: TRBV7-2; D: TRBD1; J: TRBJ2-2; size: .; CDR3: CASSPIATGAGELFF; DNA: TGTGCCAGCAGCCCCATAGCCACAGGGGCCGGGGAGCTGTTTTTT
V: TRBV27; D: TRBD2; J: TRBJ2-7; size: .; CDR3: CASSLGRGGGEQYF; DNA: TGTGCCAGCAGTTTGGGGCGGGGGGGAGGCGAGCAGTACTTC
V: TRBV29-1; D: TRBD1; J: TRBJ1-1; size: .; CDR3: CSVEGQAVWTEAFF; DNA: TGCAGCGTTGAGGGACAGGCCGTGTGGACTGAAGCTTTCTTT
V: TRBV19; D: TRBD1; J: TRBJ1-5; size: few; CDR3: CASHKAGGNQPQHF; DNA: TGTGCCAGTCACAAAGCAGGGGGAAATCAGCCCCAGCATTTT
V: TRBV5-6; D: TRBD1; J: TRBJ1-6; size: .; CDR3: CASSLGGQVASPLHF; DNA: TGTGCCAGCAGCTTGGGGGGACAGGTAGCCTCACCCCTCCACTTT
V: TRBV2; D: .; J: TRBJ2-7; size: .; CDR3: CASGGASLIPYEQYF; DNA: TGTGCCAGCGGGGGGGCAAGCCTCATACCGTACGAGCAGTACTTC